This T cell receptor (beta chain) came from a study of T-cell reconstitution after alpha-beta-depleted transplantation in children. This clonotype showed up many times. Between the trimmed V and J ends, which lost 5 bases and 1 base, there was a span of 15 bases. This CDR3 is 15 amino acids long. Per germline, CDR1 MNHEY and CDR2 SMNVEV (reference sequence). TCRbeta library preparation incorporated unique molecular identifiers. TCRdb redid the calling of the PCR reads with MiXCR, one entry per CDR3 protein. The sample lists around 400,000 distinct CDR3 sequences, under 13% seen once, with roughly 5.5% in the top ten.

The material was PBMCs from the stem cell graft donor, obtained from the stem cell graft. J is TRBJ2-7 and V is TRBV27; D is possibly TRBD1 (6 bases). This receptor was taken from a human donor who donated a stem cell graft to a child with acute myeloid leukemia. CDR3 DNA: TGTGCCAGCAGTCCAGTGGGGCAGGGGTCCTACGAGCAGTACTTC. Translated: CASSPVGQGSYEQYF.